In its sample, the clone carrying this T cell receptor beta chain was seen a few times. Repertoires were generated with immunoSEQ multiplex PCR, while TCRdb's copy carries only in-frame clones and drops some. Of roughly 77,000 clones in the sample, roughly 80% were seen once. These data come from a study of blood T cell repertoires in COVID-19. Across the whole study: Some COVID-19 samples were acute and others convalescent; all came from the United States, Italy and Spain.

CDR3 length equals 14 residues. Germline V gene data show CDR1 as SGHAT and CDR2 as FQDESV (reference sequence). Trimming removed 1 base from V and 7 bases from J, with 10 bases in between. The receptor's source is a human donor in a cohort sampled during active COVID-19. The sequenced sample was peripheral blood. The chain couples TRBV11-1 to TRBJ1-4; D unresolved. The CDR3 nucleotides are TGTGCCAGCAGCTTAGGAAAATACGGTGAAAAACTGTTTTTT. Its translation: CASSLGKYGEKLFF.